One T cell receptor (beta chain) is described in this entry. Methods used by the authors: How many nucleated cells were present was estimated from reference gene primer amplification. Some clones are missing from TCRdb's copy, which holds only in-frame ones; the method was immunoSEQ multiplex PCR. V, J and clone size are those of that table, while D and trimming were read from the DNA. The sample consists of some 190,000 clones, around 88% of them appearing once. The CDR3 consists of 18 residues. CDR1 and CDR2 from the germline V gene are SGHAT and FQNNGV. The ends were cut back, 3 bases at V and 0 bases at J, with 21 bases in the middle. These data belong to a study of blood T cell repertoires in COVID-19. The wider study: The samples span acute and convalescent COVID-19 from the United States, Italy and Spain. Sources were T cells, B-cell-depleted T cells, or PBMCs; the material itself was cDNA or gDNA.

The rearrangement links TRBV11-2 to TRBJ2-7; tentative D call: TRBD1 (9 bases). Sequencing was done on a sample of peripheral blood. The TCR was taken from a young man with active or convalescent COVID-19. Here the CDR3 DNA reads TGTGCCAGCAGCTTCCCGGGGGGGACAGGGACAATCTCCTACGAGCAGTACTTC. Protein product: CASSFPGGTGTISYEQYF.